The present entry profiles one T cell receptor beta chain with its context. As yet, its antigen is unknown. TCRdb recomputed calls from the PCR reads with MiXCR, one row per CDR3 protein. Of some 18,000 distinct CDR3 sequences listed, 50% to 65% are singletons. The CDR3 runs 13 residues. Looked up from germline, CDR1 is LNHNV and CDR2 is YYDKDF (reference sequence). The V end was cut by 3 bases, the J end by 0 bases, with 5 bases between. The data derive from a study of vaccination and CD4 T cells after COVID-19. Overall study context: The convalescents were made up of six males and four females, two of whom were Hispanic. Median time from COVID diagnosis to post-COVID sampling was roughly 13 weeks (35 to 161).

Broader study findings: Recorded median SARS-CoV-2-reactive clonotype numbers increased from about 20 to 38 without reaching significance. Spike mono-reactive status applied to 304 of 307 vaccine-specific clones in convalescent patients.

The chain links TRBV15 to TRBJ1-1; D gene unclear. This receptor was obtained from a human donor who had recovered from COVID-19. The source was CD4+ T cells from blood, collected after SARS-CoV-2 vaccination. Here the CDR3 reads CATSSQMNTEAFF. The CDR3 region has the DNA TGTGCCACCAGCAGTCAGATGAACACTGAAGCTTTCTTT. Full variable domain (rest looked up from reference TRBV15 and TRBJ1-1): DAMVIQNPRYQVTQFGKPVTLSCSQTLNHNVMYWYQQKSSQAPKLLFHYYDKDFNNEADTPDNFQSRRPNTSFCFLDIRSPGLGDTAMYLCATSSQMNTEAFFGQGTRLTVV.